The present entry profiles one T cell receptor (beta chain) with its context. These data come from a study of blood T cell repertoires in COVID-19. Individuals in the exposed group had encountered a COVID-19 case within 2 weeks preceding study entry. Germline lookup yields CDR1 DFQATT and CDR2 SNEGSKA (reference sequence). CDR3 size: 16 residues. The V and J ends lost 6 bases and 0 bases respectively, with 18 bases between them. TCRdb's table, derived via immunoSEQ multiplex PCR, lists solely in-frame clones and lacks some. This table holds 200,000 to 250,000 clones, about 87% found once. Sequenced: PBMCs or T cells enriched from blood (not recorded which). This sequence was found in a woman in her 30s who had been exposed to COVID-19. The chain is built from TRBV20-1 and TRBJ2-1; D possibly uses TRBD1 or TRBD2 (5 bases each). As DNA, the CDR3 is TGCAGTGCAAGTGGGGCAGCGGAAGCCTCCTACAATGAGCAGTTCTTC. Protein: CSASGAAEASYNEQFF.